Shown below are 5 T cell receptor beta chains from a single sample sequenced in a study of OX40 agonist ivuxolimab in advanced cancers. Clones were sequenced by immunoSEQ multiplex PCR, and TCRdb holds only the in-frame ones, with some missing. Of some 50,000 clones in the sample, 88% were seen once. Material: CD4+ or CD8+ T cells sorted from blood, obtained in a trial of the OX40 agonist ivuxolimab. The receptors derive from an adult with an advanced solid tumor such as melanoma, head and neck, liver or kidney cancer.

V is TRBV6-5 and J is TRBJ1-3; D perhaps matches TRBD1 (5 bases). Trimming stripped 8 bases from V and 4 bases from J, with 15 bases between. This CDR3 is built from 14 residues. CDR1 is MNHEY, CDR2 SVGAGI, per germline. The CDR3 loop is CASRIRVGGNTIYF. The CDR3 nucleotides read TGTGCCAGCCGAATCAGGGTCGGCGGAAACACCATATATTTT.

CDR3 amino acids: CASSPENVPTGELFF. In nucleotides, the CDR3 is TGCGCCAGCAGCCCAGAGAACGTACCCACCGGGGAGCTGTTTTTT. The J gene is TRBJ2-2, the V gene TRBV23-1, with D unresolved. TRBV23-1 is recorded as an ORF, its role being uncertain. The CDR3 totals 15 residues. The V and J ends lost 6 bases and 4 bases respectively, with 15 bases between them.

V usage is TRBV6-5 and J usage is TRBJ2-5, with D possibly matching TRBD2 (6 bases). Germline CDR1 MNHEY, CDR2 SVGAGI. The V end was cut by 2 bases, the J end by 7 bases, with 14 bases between. The CDR3 has 14 residues. This CDR3 reads CASSYGGISGTQYF. The CDR3 region has the DNA TGTGCCAGCAGTTACGGGGGGATTTCGGGGACCCAGTACTTC.

CDR3 nucleotide sequence: TGTGCCTCGGACGCAGGGACTGGGGCCAACGTCCTGACTTTC. This sequence encodes CASDAGTGANVLTF. The genes are TRBV30 and TRBJ2-6, with a tentative D call TRBD1 (5 bases). V dropped 7 bases and J dropped 2 bases, with 12 bases sitting between them. CDR1 GTSNPN and CDR2 SVGIG come from the germline V gene (reference sequence). The CDR3 runs to 14 residues.

The chain combines TRBV19 with TRBJ1-2; D perhaps matches TRBD1 (5 bases). CDR1 and CDR2 from the germline V gene are LNHDA and SQIVND (reference sequence). This CDR3 spans 13 amino acids. V lost 2 bases and J 7 bases, leaving 11 bases between the germline ends. CDR3 DNA: TGTGCCAGTAGTATACAGGGAGTGGGTGGCTACACCTTC. It encodes CASSIQGVGGYTF.